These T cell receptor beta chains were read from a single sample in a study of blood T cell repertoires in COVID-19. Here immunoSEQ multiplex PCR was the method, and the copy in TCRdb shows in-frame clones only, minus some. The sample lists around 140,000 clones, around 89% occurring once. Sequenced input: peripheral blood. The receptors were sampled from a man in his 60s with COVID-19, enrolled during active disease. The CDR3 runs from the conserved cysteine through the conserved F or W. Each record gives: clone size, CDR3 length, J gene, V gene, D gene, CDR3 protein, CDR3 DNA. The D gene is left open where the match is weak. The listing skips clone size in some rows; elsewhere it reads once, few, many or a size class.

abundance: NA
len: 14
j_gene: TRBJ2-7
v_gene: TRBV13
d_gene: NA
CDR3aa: CASSLSRGIYEQYF
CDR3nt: TGTGCCAGCAGCTTATCCAGGGGAATCTACGAGCAGTACTTC

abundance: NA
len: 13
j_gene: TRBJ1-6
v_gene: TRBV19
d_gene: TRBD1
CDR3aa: CASDAGGDSPLHF
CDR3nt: TGTGCCAGCGATGCAGGGGGCGATTCTCCCCTCCACTTT

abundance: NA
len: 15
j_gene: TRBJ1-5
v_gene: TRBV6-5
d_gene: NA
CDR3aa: CASSYSGGGNQPQHF
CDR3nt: TGTGCCAGCAGTTACTCAGGGGGGGGCAATCAGCCCCAGCATTTT

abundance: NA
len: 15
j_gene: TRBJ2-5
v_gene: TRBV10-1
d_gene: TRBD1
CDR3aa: CASSAGGTGMETQYF
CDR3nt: TGCGCCAGCAGTGCCGGTGGGACAGGGATGGAGACCCAGTACTTC

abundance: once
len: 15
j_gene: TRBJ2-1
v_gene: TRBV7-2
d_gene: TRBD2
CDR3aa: CASSTQRGPGNEQFF
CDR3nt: TGTGCCAGCAGTACCCAGCGGGGGCCTGGGAATGAGCAGTTCTTC

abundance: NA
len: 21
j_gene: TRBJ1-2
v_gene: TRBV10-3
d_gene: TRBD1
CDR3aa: CAISHGQGERMKQAVNYGYTF
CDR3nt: TGTGCCATCAGTCACGGACAGGGAGAAAGGATGAAACAGGCTGTAAACTATGGCTACACCTTC

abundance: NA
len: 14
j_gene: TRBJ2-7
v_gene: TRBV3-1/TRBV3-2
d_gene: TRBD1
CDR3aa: CASRAGTGGLAQYF
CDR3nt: TGTGCCAGCAGGGCCGGGACAGGGGGCCTCGCGCAGTACTTC

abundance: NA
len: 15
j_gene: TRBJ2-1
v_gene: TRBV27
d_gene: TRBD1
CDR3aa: CASSRRQGRYNEQFF
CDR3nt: TGTGCCAGCAGCAGGCGACAGGGGCGATACAATGAGCAGTTCTTC

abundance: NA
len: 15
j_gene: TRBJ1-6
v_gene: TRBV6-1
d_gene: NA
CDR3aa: CASSEISGLRSPLHF
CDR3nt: TGTGCCAGCAGTGAAATTAGTGGTTTGCGTTCACCCCTCCACTTT

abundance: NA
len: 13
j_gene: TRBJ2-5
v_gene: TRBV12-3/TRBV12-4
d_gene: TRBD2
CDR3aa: CASRGPGGKTQYF
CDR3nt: TGTGCCAGCAGAGGTCCGGGGGGGAAGACCCAGTACTTC